These 14 T cell receptor beta chains came from one sample sequenced in a study of OX40 agonist ivuxolimab in advanced cancers. This table comes from immunoSEQ multiplex PCR, and its TCRdb copy is limited to in-frame clones, with some not included. The data contain 95,000 or so clones, about 91% of them singletons. The sample here was CD4+ or CD8+ T cells sorted from blood, taken in a trial of the OX40 agonist ivuxolimab. These receptors originate from an adult with an advanced solid tumor such as melanoma, head and neck, liver or kidney cancer.

The rearrangement joins TRBV27 to TRBJ2-7; TRBD2 agrees at 12 bases. The ends lost 4 bases at V and 2 bases at J; junction bases unmatched: 3. Looked up from germline, CDR1 is MNHEY and CDR2 is SMNVEV (reference sequence). The CDR3 spans 15 residues. The CDR3 DNA sequence: TGTGCCAGCAGTTACCTAGCGGGGGGGCCCTACGAGCAGTACTTC. Amino acid sequence: CASSYLAGGPYEQYF.

The CDR3 is CASTPAGPPAWYF. As DNA, the CDR3 is TGCGCCAGCACCCCCGCAGGCCCGCCCGCATGGTATTTT. This chain connects TRBV23-1 to TRBJ2-3; D is ambiguous. TRBV23-1 is recorded as an ORF, its role being uncertain. Trimming removed 7 bases from V and 14 bases from J, with 22 bases in between. This CDR3 region has 13 residues.

CDR3 sequence reads: CASLGSSNGGYTF. For the CDR3, the DNA is TGTGCCAGCCTCGGTTCCAGTAATGGCGGCTACACCTTC. The rearrangement joins TRBV18 to TRBJ1-2; D unclear. Germline loops: CDR1 KGHSH, CDR2 LQKENI. The V gene lost 8 bases and the J gene lost 8 bases, with 18 bases spanning the gap. The CDR3 spans 13 residues.

The J gene is TRBJ2-7, the V gene TRBV6-1; 12 bases fit TRBD2. J lost 1 base, V lost 7 bases, and 5 bases had no gene match. The CDR3 covers 15 residues. Germline CDR1 reads MNHNS; CDR2 reads SASEGT. CDR3: CASTRTSGTSYEQYF. CDR3 DNA sequence: TGTGCCAGCACCCGGACTAGCGGGACTTCCTACGAGCAGTACTTC.

V usage is TRBV6-5 and J usage is TRBJ2-7, with D possibly being TRBD1 or TRBD2 (6 bases each). The germline V gene encodes CDR1 MNHEY and CDR2 SVGAGI. The length of the CDR3 is 13 residues. Between the trimmed V and J ends, which lost 6 bases and 3 bases, there was a span of 12 bases. This chain's CDR3 is CASRYGGLYEQYF. The CDR3 DNA is TGTGCCAGCAGGTATGGGGGGCTCTACGAGCAGTACTTC.

The genes are TRBV5-1 and TRBJ2-7; 7 bases line up with TRBD1. Germline V gene lookup returns CDR1 SGHRS and CDR2 YFSETQ. Unmatched junction bases numbered 3, after V lost 0 bases and J lost 3 bases. The CDR3 runs 14 residues. CDR3 bases: TGCGCCAGCAGCTTGGTGGGACAGCTCTACGAGCAGTACTTC. Protein sequence: CASSLVGQLYEQYF.

The V and J genes are TRBV6-5 and TRBJ2-3, with 14 bases aligning to TRBD2. The CDR3 is made up of 15 amino acids. Germline CDR1 and CDR2: MNHEY and SVGAGI. The V segment lost 6 bases and the J segment 4 bases; nucleotides outside the gene matches: 3. CDR3 protein: CASRTSGRVPDTQYF. The CDR3 coding sequence is TGTGCCAGCAGGACTAGCGGGAGGGTTCCAGATACGCAGTATTTT.

The gene calls are TRBV6-5 and TRBJ2-3; 10 bases fit TRBD1. In germline, CDR1 is MNHEY, CDR2 SVGAGI. Trimming removed 8 bases from V and 6 bases from J; junction bases left unmatched: 5. The CDR3 runs to 13 residues. The DNA of the CDR3 is TGTGCCAGCGGGCGGGGACAGGGGGATACGCAGTATTTT. Protein: CASGRGQGDTQYF.

Regarding this clone: A junction end diverges from the germline sequence, so it may reflect a read error. The genes are TRBV5-6 and TRBJ2-5; unclear D gene. Per the germline V gene, CDR1 is SGHDT and CDR2 is YYEEEE. The CDR3 consists of 13 residues. The CDR3 reads CASSVVGQGTQYF. The CDR3 region has the DNA TGTGCCAGCAGCGTGGTCGGGCAAGGGACCCAGTACTTC.

V is TRBV6-1 and J is TRBJ2-1; 10 bases map to TRBD2. Germline CDR1 is MNHNS and CDR2 is SASEGT. The ends lost 6 bases at V and 0 bases at J; junction bases unmatched: 2. The CDR3 length is 15 residues. The CDR3 sequence is CASRSGGGSYNEQFF. The CDR3, as DNA: TGTGCCAGCAGGAGCGGGGGGGGCTCCTACAATGAGCAGTTCTTC.

This clone was found a few times. One end of the junction fails to match germline, which may point to a read error. This chain links TRBV6-1 with TRBJ2-3; 10 bases fit TRBD1. Germline V gives CDR1 MNHNS, CDR2 SASEGT. CDR3 length: 15 amino acids. CDR3 sequence: CASSEGRDRGALTAF. In nucleotides, the CDR3 is TGTGCCAGCAGTGAAGGCCGGGACAGGGGTGCTCTGACTGCCTTT.

CDR3 sequence (DNA): TGTGCCAGCAGTCCCGGGACAGGGTATGGCTACACCTTC. This sequence encodes CASSPGTGYGYTF. The chain recombines TRBV27 with TRBJ1-2; 9 bases are a match to TRBD1. The CDR3 runs 13 residues. The germline gives CDR1 MNHEY, CDR2 SMNVEV (reference sequence). With 5 bases clipped from V and 5 bases from J, the junction kept 3 bases outside the gene matches.

This chain joins TRBV6-1 and TRBJ2-4; tentative D call: TRBD2 (6 bases). V lost 4 bases, J lost 14 bases, and 21 bases lay in between. The germline CDR1 and CDR2 sequences are MNHNS and SASEGT. The CDR3 runs to 14 residues. The CDR3 here is CASSALRMEGEEYF. CDR3 coding DNA: TGTGCCAGCAGTGCTCTCCGAATGGAGGGTGAGGAGTACTTC.

J is TRBJ1-1 and V is TRBV11-2, with 8 bases aligning to TRBD1. The CDR3 loop spans 13 amino acids. CDR1 is SGHAT and CDR2 is FQNNGV in the germline V gene. V lost 5 bases and J lost 8; bases outside the gene matches: 7. CDR3 nucleotides: TGTGCCAGCAGCCCCAACAGGGGGTTAGAAGCTTTCTTT. This encodes CASSPNRGLEAFF. Using reference TRBV11-2 and TRBJ1-1 for the parts outside the CDR3, the full variable domain is EAGVAQSPRYKIIEKRQSVAFWCNPISGHATLYWYQQILGQGPKLLIQFQNNGVVDDSQLPKDRFSAERLKGVDSTLKIQPAKLEDSAVYLCASSPNRGLEAFFGQGTRLTVV.